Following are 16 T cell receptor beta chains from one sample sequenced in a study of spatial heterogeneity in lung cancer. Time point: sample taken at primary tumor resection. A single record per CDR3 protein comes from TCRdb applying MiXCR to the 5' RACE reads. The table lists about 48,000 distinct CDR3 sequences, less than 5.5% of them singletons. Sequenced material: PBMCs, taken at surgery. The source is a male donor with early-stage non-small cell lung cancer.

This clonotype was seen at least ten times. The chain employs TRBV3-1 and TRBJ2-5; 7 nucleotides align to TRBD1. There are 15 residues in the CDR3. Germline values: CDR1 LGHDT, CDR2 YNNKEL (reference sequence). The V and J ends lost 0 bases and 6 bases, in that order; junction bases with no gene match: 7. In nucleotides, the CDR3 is TGTGCCAGCAGCCAAGATCATGACAGGGTAAAGACCCAGTACTTC. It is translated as CASSQDHDRVKTQYF.

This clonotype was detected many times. The CDR3: CASSRGQGGVNEQFF. The CDR3 DNA sequence: TGTGCCAGCAGCCGGGGACAGGGGGGGGTCAATGAGCAGTTCTTC. The V and J genes are TRBV5-8 and TRBJ2-1; TRBD1 matches at 11 bases. The V segment lost 4 bases and the J segment 6 bases; nucleotides outside the gene matches: 6. Germline CDR1 reads SGHTS; CDR2 reads YDEGEE. The CDR3 extends over 15 amino acids.

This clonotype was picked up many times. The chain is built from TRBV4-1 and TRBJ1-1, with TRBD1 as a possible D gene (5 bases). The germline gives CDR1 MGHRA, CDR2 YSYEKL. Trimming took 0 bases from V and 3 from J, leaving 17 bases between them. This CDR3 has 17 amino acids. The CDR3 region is CASSQDGAGRVYTEAFF. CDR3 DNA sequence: TGCGCCAGCAGCCAAGACGGAGCAGGGAGGGTTTACACTGAAGCTTTCTTT.

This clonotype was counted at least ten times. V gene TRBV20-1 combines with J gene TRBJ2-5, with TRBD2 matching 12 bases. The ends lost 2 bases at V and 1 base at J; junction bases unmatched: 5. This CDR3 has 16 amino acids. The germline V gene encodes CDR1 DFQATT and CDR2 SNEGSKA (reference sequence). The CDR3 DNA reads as TGCAGTGCTAGACGAGGACTAGCGGGACTCCAAGAGACCCAGTACTTC. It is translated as CSARRGLAGLQETQYF.

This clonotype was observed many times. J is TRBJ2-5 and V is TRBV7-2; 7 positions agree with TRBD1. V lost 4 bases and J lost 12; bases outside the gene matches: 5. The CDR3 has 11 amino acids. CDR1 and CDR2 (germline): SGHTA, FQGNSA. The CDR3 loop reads CASSSTGSKYF. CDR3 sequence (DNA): TGTGCCAGCAGCTCGACAGGGTCCAAGTACTTC.

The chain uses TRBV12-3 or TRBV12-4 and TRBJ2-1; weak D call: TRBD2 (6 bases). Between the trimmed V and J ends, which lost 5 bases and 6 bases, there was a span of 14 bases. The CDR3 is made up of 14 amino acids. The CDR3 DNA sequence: TGTGCCAGCAGTCCGACTAGTGGATTCAATGAGCAGTTCTTC. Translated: CASSPTSGFNEQFF.

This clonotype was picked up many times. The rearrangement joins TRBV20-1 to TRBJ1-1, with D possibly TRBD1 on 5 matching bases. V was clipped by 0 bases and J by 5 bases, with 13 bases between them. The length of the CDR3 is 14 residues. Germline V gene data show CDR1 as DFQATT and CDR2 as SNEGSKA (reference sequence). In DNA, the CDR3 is TGCAGTGCTAGAGATGGCAGGGAGGTGACTGAAGCTTTCTTT. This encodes CSARDGREVTEAFF.

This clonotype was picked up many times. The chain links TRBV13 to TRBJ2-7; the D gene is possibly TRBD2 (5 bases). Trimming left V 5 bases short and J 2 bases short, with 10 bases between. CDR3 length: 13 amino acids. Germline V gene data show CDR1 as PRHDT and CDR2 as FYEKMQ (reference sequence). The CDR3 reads CASSPGLTYEQYF. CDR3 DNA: TGTGCCAGCAGCCCTGGACTTACCTACGAGCAGTACTTC.

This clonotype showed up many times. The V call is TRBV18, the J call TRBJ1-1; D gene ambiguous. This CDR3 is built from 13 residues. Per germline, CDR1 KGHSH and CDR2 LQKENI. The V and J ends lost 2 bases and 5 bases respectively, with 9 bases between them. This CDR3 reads CASSPSASTEAFF. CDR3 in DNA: TGTGCCAGCTCACCATCGGCCTCGACTGAAGCTTTCTTT.

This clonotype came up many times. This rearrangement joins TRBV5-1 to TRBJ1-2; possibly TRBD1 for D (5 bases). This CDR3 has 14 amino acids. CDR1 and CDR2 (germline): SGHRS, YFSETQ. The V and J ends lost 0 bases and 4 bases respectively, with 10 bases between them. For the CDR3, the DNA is TGCGCCAGCAGCTTGGGACAGTCCTCCTATGGCTACACCTTC. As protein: CASSLGQSSYGYTF.

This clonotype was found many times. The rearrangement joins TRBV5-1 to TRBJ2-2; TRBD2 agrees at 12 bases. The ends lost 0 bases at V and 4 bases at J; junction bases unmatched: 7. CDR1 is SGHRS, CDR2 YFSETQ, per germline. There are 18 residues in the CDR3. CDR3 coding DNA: TGCGCCAGCAGCTTGGCCTTGACTAGCGGGAGACTCACCGGGGAGCTGTTTTTT. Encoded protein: CASSLALTSGRLTGELFF.

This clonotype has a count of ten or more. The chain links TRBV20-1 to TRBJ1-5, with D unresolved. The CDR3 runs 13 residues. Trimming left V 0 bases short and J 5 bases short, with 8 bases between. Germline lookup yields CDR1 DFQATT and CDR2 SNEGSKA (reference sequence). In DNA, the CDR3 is TGCAGTGCTAGAGATCCGGGGTATCAGCCCCAGCATTTT. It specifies CSARDPGYQPQHF.

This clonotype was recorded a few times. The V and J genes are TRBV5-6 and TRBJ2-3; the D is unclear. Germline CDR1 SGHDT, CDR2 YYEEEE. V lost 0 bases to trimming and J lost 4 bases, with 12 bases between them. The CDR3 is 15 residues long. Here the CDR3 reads CASSLDVFRADTQYF. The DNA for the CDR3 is TGTGCCAGCAGCTTGGATGTCTTTCGGGCAGATACGCAGTATTTT. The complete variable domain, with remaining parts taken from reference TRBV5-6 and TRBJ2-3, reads DAGVTQSPTHLIKTRGQQVTLRCSPKSGHDTVSWYQQALGQGPQFIFQYYEEEERQRGNFPDRFSGHQFPNYSSELNVNALLLGDSALYLCASSLDVFRADTQYFGPGTRLTVL.

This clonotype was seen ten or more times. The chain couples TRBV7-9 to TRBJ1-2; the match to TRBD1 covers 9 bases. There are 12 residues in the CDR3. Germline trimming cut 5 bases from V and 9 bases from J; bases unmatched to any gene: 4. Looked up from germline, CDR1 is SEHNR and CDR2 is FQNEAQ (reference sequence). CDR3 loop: CASSTGQGRYTF. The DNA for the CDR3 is TGTGCCAGCAGCACGGGACAGGGCCGCTACACCTTC. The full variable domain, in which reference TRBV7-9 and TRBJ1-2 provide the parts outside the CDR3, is DTGVSQNPRHKITKRGQNVTFRCDPISEHNRLYWYRQTLGQGPEFLTYFQNEAQLEKSRLLSDRFSAERPKGSFSTLEIQRTEQGDSAMYLCASSTGQGRYTFGSGTRLTVV.

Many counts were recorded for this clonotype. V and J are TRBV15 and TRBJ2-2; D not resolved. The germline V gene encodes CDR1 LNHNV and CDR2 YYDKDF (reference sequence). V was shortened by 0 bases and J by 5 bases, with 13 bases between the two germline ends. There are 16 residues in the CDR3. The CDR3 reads CATSRDGSRSTGELFF. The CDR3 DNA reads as TGTGCCACCAGCAGAGATGGGTCCAGATCAACCGGGGAGCTGTTTTTT.

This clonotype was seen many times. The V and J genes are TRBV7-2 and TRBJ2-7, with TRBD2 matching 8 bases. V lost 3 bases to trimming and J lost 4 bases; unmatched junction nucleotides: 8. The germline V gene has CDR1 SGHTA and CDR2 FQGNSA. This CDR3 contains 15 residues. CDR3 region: CASSLSAGGLYEQYF. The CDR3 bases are TGTGCCAGCAGCTTGTCGGCGGGAGGCTTGTACGAGCAGTACTTC.